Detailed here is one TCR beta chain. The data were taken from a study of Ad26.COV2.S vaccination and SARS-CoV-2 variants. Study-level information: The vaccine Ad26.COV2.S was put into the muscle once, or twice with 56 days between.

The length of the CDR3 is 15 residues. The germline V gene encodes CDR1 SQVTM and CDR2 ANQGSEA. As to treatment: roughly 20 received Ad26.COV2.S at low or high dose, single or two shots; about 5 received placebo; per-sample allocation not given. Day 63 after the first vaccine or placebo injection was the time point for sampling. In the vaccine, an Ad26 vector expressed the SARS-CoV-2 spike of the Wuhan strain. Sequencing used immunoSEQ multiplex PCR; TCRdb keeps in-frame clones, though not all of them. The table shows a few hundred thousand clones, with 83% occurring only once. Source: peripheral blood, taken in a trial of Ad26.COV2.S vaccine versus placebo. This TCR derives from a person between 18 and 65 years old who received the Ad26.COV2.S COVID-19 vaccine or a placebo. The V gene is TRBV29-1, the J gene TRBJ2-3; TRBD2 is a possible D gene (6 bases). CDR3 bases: TGCAGTCAGAGGATTTGGGGGGACGGCACAGATACGCAGTATTTT. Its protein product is CSQRIWGDGTDTQYF.